Listed here are 24 T cell receptor beta chains from one sample, sequenced in a study of CD8 T cells in ankylosing spondylitis. TCRdb ran MiXCR on the 5' RACE reads and lists one entry per CDR3 protein. The table lists 150,000 to 200,000 distinct CDR3 sequences, over 10% of them singletons, with approximately 15% in the top ten. Sequenced: blood, either unsorted or a sorted T cell fraction (not recorded which). The receptor set was obtained from a male donor with ankylosing spondylitis or in good health (not recorded which).

The V call is TRBV12-3 or TRBV12-4, the J call TRBJ1-5; the D gene is possibly TRBD1 (5 bases). V lost 2 bases and J 0 bases, leaving 8 bases between the germline ends. The CDR3 is made up of 15 amino acids. CDR3 sequence reads: CASSLIGVSNQPQHF. DNA for the CDR3: TGTGCCAGCAGTTTAATAGGGGTTAGCAATCAGCCCCAGCATTTT.

This clonotype came up many times. The CDR3: CASSLFGQANHNEQFF. The CDR3 DNA is TGTGCCAGCAGCCTCTTTGGTCAGGCAAACCACAATGAGCAGTTCTTC. This chain joins TRBV7-9 and TRBJ2-1; D gene uncertain. The CDR3 has 16 residues. The germline V gene has CDR1 SEHNR and CDR2 FQNEAQ (reference sequence). The ends were cut back, 5 bases at V and 5 bases at J, with 19 bases in the middle.

The table lists this clonotype with a few counts. V usage is TRBV2 and J usage is TRBJ2-5; 7 bases are shared with TRBD1. Germline CDR1 is SNHLY and CDR2 is FYNNEI. The length of the CDR3 is 15 residues. The V and J ends lost 6 bases and 2 bases, in that order; junction bases with no gene match: 9. The DNA for the CDR3 is TGTGCCAGCAGCCTAAACAGGGGTCATCAAGAGACCCAGTACTTC. Translated, it gives CASSLNRGHQETQYF.

This clonotype was seen a handful of times. The chain couples TRBV7-9 to TRBJ2-7; D perhaps matches TRBD1 (5 bases). The CDR3 totals 14 residues. Germline loops: CDR1 SEHNR, CDR2 FQNEAQ (reference sequence). The germline V and J ends were trimmed by 3 bases and 3 bases, with 12 bases remaining between them. The CDR3 loop reads CASSLGQDRYEQYF. CDR3 sequence (DNA): TGTGCCAGCAGCTTGGGGCAGGACCGCTACGAGCAGTACTTC. Combining the CDR3 with reference TRBV7-9 and TRBJ2-7 gives the whole variable domain DTGVSQNPRHKITKRGQNVTFRCDPISEHNRLYWYRQTLGQGPEFLTYFQNEAQLEKSRLLSDRFSAERPKGSFSTLEIQRTEQGDSAMYLCASSLGQDRYEQYFGPGTRLTVT.

This clonotype was detected many times. The V call is TRBV3-1, the J call TRBJ2-1; D is perhaps TRBD1 (5 bases). Looked up from germline, CDR1 is LGHDT and CDR2 is YNNKEL (reference sequence). V was shortened by 6 bases and J by 9 bases, with 15 bases between the two germline ends. The CDR3 loop spans 13 amino acids. The CDR3 reads CASRKDSFGEQFF. Written as DNA, the CDR3 is TGTGCCAGCAGGAAAGACAGTTTTGGTGAGCAGTTCTTC.

V gene TRBV7-9 combines with J gene TRBJ2-1; a possible D gene is TRBD2 (6 bases). The length of the CDR3 is 16 residues. Germline V gives CDR1 SEHNR, CDR2 FQNEAQ (reference sequence). Trimming pared 1 base from V and 9 bases from J, leaving 19 bases between. As DNA, the CDR3 is TGTGCCAGCAGCTTAGGGGAAGGGACTTCCTTGGGTGAGCAGTTCTTC. Translation gives CASSLGEGTSLGEQFF.

This clonotype turned up a few times. The chain has TRBV7-9 and TRBJ2-2; possible D gene TRBD1, 5 bases. This CDR3 contains 15 residues. Germline CDR1 and CDR2: SEHNR and FQNEAQ (reference sequence). The V end was cut by 1 base, the J end by 2 bases, with 8 bases between. In nucleotides, the CDR3 is TGTGCCAGCAGCTTAGGGGGCTTTAACACCGGGGAGCTGTTTTTT. Its translation is CASSLGGFNTGELFF.

CDR3 loop: CASESYPSTDTQYF. CDR3 nucleotides: TGCGCCAGCGAGTCCTATCCGAGCACAGATACGCAGTATTTT. The chain recombines TRBV5-1 with TRBJ2-3, with D unclear. Germline V gene data show CDR1 as SGHRS and CDR2 as YFSETQ. The CDR3 is 14 residues long. V lost 7 bases to trimming and J lost 0 bases, with 12 bases between them.

This clonotype was detected only a few times. The rearrangement uses TRBV29-1 and TRBJ1-1; TRBD1 might be the D (5 bases). The CDR3 consists of 10 residues. The V end was cut by 6 bases, the J end by 8 bases, with 10 bases between. Germline V gives CDR1 SQVTM, CDR2 ANQGSEA. Written as DNA, the CDR3 is TGCAGCGTGCGGGACGGGGAAGCTTTCTTT. Protein: CSVRDGEAFF.

The chain has TRBV25-1 and TRBJ2-1, with 8 bases lining up with TRBD1. Per germline, CDR1 MGHDK and CDR2 SYGVNS. This CDR3 is 14 amino acids long. Trimming at V came to 8 bases and at J to 7 bases, leaving 10 bases not matched to a gene. CDR3: CASGPRGRWNEQFF. Here the CDR3 DNA reads TGTGCCAGCGGTCCCAGGGGGCGCTGGAATGAGCAGTTCTTC.

This clonotype was seen only a few times. The chain is built from TRBV12-3 or TRBV12-4 and TRBJ2-1; D gene unclear. The length of the CDR3 is 13 residues. The ends were cut back, 2 bases at V and 1 base at J, with 3 bases in the middle. In DNA form, the CDR3 reads TGTGCCAGCAGTTTACAGTCCTACAATGAGCAGTTCTTC. It codes for CASSLQSYNEQFF.

This clonotype turned up a few times. The chain is built from TRBV4-1 and TRBJ2-5, with TRBD2 matching 8 bases. The V gene end was trimmed by 1 base and the J gene end by 4 bases; junction bases not matched to a gene: 2. CDR3 length equals 14 residues. CDR1 MGHRA and CDR2 YSYEKL come from the germline V gene. The CDR3, as DNA: TGCGCCAGCAGCCAAGGGACTAGCTTAGAGACCCAGTACTTC. Translated: CASSQGTSLETQYF.

The chain carries TRBV20-1 and TRBJ2-1; 9 bases are shared with TRBD1. The germline CDR1 and CDR2 sequences are DFQATT and SNEGSKA (reference sequence). The CDR3 length is 12 residues. V was pared by 6 bases and J by 8 bases, with 5 bases of the junction left unmatched. Here the CDR3 reads CSAPGTGYEQFF. CDR3 coding DNA: TGCAGTGCCCCCGGGACAGGGTATGAGCAGTTCTTC.

This clonotype showed up many times. The CDR3 DNA reads TGTGCCAGCAGTACAGGCCACACAGATACGCAGTATTTT. Translated, it gives CASSTGHTDTQYF. The rearrangement links TRBV25-1 to TRBJ2-3; weak D call: TRBD1 (5 bases). This CDR3 contains 13 residues. Trimming cost V 5 bases and J 2 bases, with 8 bases left between them. The germline gives CDR1 MGHDK, CDR2 SYGVNS.

The chain's CDR3 is CASSQEAGYTEAFF. The CDR3 DNA reads as TGCGCCAGCAGCCAAGAGGCAGGGTACACTGAAGCTTTCTTT. The V gene is TRBV4-1, the J gene TRBJ1-1; possibly TRBD1 for D (5 bases). There are 14 residues in the CDR3. Trimming took 0 bases from V and 3 from J, leaving 8 bases between them. Germline V CDR1 and CDR2: MGHRA, YSYEKL.

This clonotype was found many times. J is TRBJ2-3 and V is TRBV15; unclear D gene. CDR3 length: 13 residues. V was pared by 2 bases and J by 2 bases, with 5 bases between. Germline V gene data show CDR1 as LNHNV and CDR2 as YYDKDF (reference sequence). CDR3 loop: CATSRINTDTQYF. DNA of the CDR3: TGTGCCACCAGCAGAATTAACACAGATACGCAGTATTTT.

This clonotype has more than one count but fewer than ten. The V call is TRBV20-1, the J call TRBJ2-3, with D possibly matching TRBD2 (5 bases). Germline V gives CDR1 DFQATT, CDR2 SNEGSKA (reference sequence). The CDR3 has 14 residues. The V end was cut by 4 bases, the J end by 3 bases, with 14 bases between. CDR3 sequence: CSANEGRLTDTQYF. CDR3 bases: TGCAGTGCTAATGAGGGCCGGTTGACAGATACGCAGTATTTT.

The gene calls are TRBV15 and TRBJ2-7; TRBD1 agrees at 9 bases. V was pared by 1 base and J by 3 bases, with 4 bases of the junction left unmatched. The germline gives CDR1 LNHNV, CDR2 YYDKDF (reference sequence). The CDR3 contains 15 residues. The CDR3: CATSRGDREVYEQYF. CDR3 sequence (DNA): TGTGCCACCAGCAGAGGGGACAGGGAGGTCTACGAGCAGTACTTC.

This clonotype has just a few counts. The chain couples TRBV5-6 to TRBJ2-1; D may be TRBD2 (5 bases). V lost 0 bases, J lost 6 bases, and 7 bases lay in between. Germline CDR1 is SGHDT and CDR2 is YYEEEE. This CDR3 spans 13 amino acids. CDR3 nucleotide sequence: TGTGCCAGCAGCTTGGGGACTCCCAATGAGCAGTTCTTC. Protein product: CASSLGTPNEQFF.

This clonotype has just a few counts. The chain links TRBV5-5 to TRBJ1-5; 9 positions match TRBD1. CDR1 is SGHKS and CDR2 is YYEKEE in the germline V gene (reference sequence). V lost 0 bases, J lost 11 bases, and 12 bases stayed unmatched. The CDR3 covers 16 residues. The CDR3, as DNA: TGTGCCAGCAGCTTGGCTCCGGGGACAGGGATTTCGTCCCAGCATTTT. This gives the protein CASSLAPGTGISSQHF.

The J gene is TRBJ2-7, the V gene TRBV7-9; D is possibly TRBD1 (6 bases). The length of the CDR3 is 15 residues. V was pared by 4 bases and J by 1 base, with 14 bases between. Germline CDR1 reads SEHNR; CDR2 reads FQNEAQ (reference sequence). CDR3 protein: CASSSITGYSYEQYF. CDR3 nucleotides: TGTGCCAGCAGCTCTATTACAGGGTATTCCTACGAGCAGTACTTC.

The chain has TRBV2 and TRBJ2-7, with 7 positions matching TRBD1. CDR1 SNHLY and CDR2 FYNNEI come from the germline V gene. The CDR3 totals 14 residues. The junction had 7 bases not matched to a gene; V was cut back by 5 bases and J by 3 bases. The CDR3 sequence is CASSIGTADYEQYF. The CDR3 bases are TGTGCCAGCAGTATCGGGACAGCCGACTACGAGCAGTACTTC.

A few counts support this clonotype. V gene TRBV10-3 combines with J gene TRBJ2-7; TRBD1 or TRBD2 may be the D gene (6 bases each). The CDR3 contains 13 residues. V gave up 4 bases and J gave up 2 bases, with 9 bases separating them. Germline V CDR1 and CDR2: ENHRY, SYGVKD. The CDR3 loop is CAISVGGTYEQYF. For the CDR3, the DNA is TGTGCCATCAGTGTCGGGGGCACCTACGAGCAGTACTTC.

This clonotype occurred a few times. The chain combines TRBV10-2 with TRBJ2-3; TRBD2 aligns across 13 bases. V dropped 4 bases and J dropped 7; count of bases not matched to a gene: 23. This CDR3 is built from 21 residues. Germline V gene sequence: CDR1 WSHSY, CDR2 SAAADI. The CDR3 here is CASSGPHGLAGEGSFLYTQYF. The CDR3 DNA sequence: TGCGCCAGCAGTGGACCCCATGGACTAGCGGGGGAGGGGTCTTTTTTATATACGCAGTATTTT.